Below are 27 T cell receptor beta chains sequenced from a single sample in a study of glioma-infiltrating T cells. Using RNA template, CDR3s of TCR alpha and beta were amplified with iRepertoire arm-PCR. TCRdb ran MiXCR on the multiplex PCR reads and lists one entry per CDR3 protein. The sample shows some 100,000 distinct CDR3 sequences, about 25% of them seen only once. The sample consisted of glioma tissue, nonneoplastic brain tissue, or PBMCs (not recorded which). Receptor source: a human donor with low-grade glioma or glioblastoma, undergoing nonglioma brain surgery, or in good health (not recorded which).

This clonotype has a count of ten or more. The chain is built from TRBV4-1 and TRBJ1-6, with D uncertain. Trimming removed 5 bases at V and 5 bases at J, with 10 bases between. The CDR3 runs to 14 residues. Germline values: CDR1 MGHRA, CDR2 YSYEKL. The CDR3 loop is CASSSWENNSPLHF. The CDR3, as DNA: TGCGCCAGCAGCTCTTGGGAGAATAATTCACCCCTCCACTTT.

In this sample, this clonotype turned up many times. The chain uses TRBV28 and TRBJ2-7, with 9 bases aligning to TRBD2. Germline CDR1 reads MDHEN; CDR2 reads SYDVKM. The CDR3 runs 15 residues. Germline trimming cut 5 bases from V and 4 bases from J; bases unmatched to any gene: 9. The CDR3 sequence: CASSTVASGNYEQYF. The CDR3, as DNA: TGTGCCAGCAGTACGGTGGCTAGCGGGAATTACGAGCAGTACTTC. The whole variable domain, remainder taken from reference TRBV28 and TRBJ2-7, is DVKVTQSSRYLVKRTGEKVFLECVQDMDHENMFWYRQDPGLGLRLIYFSYDVKMKEKGDIPEGYSVSREKKERFSLILESASTNQTSMYLCASSTVASGNYEQYFGPGTRLTVT.

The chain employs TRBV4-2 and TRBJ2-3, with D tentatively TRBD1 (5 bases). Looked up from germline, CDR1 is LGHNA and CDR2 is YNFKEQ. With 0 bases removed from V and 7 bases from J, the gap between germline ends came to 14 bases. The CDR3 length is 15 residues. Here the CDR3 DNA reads TGTGCCAGCAGCCAAGATAGTGACAGTTTAAATACGCAGTATTTT. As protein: CASSQDSDSLNTQYF.

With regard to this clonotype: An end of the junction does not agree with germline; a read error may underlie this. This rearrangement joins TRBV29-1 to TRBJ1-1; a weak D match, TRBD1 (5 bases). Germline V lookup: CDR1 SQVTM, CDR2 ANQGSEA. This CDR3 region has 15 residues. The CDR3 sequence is CSVEGLQGLNTETFF. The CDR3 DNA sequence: TGCAGCGTTGAAGGCTTGCAGGGCTTGAACACTGAAACTTTCTTT.

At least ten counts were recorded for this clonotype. The CDR3 here is CASRQGVFNYEQYF. In DNA form, the CDR3 reads TGTGCCAGCAGACAGGGGGTGTTTAACTACGAGCAGTACTTC. V is TRBV2 and J is TRBJ2-7; the match to TRBD1 covers 8 bases. Losses at the gene ends were 6 bases for V and 3 bases for J; bases not matched to a gene: 7. This CDR3 has 14 residues. The germline V gene encodes CDR1 SNHLY and CDR2 FYNNEI.

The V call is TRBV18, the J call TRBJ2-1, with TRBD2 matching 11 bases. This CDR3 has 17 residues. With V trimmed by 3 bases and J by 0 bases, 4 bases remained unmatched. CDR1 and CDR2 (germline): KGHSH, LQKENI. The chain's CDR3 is CASSPGLAVPSYNEQFF. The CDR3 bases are TGTGCCAGCTCACCGGGACTAGCGGTCCCCTCCTACAATGAGCAGTTCTTC. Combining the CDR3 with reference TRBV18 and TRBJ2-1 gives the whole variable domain NAGVMQNPRHLVRRRGQEARLRCSPMKGHSHVYWYRQLPEEGLKFMVYLQKENIIDESGMPKERFSAEFPKEGPSILRIQQVVRGDSAAYFCASSPGLAVPSYNEQFFGPGTRLTVL.

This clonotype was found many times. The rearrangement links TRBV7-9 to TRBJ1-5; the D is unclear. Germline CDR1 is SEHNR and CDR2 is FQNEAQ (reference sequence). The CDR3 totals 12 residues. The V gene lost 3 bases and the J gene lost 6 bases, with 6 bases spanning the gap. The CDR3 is CASSFEAQPQHF. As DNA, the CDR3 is TGTGCCAGCAGCTTTGAGGCTCAGCCCCAGCATTTT. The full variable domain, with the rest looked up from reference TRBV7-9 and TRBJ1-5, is DTGVSQNPRHKITKRGQNVTFRCDPISEHNRLYWYRQTLGQGPEFLTYFQNEAQLEKSRLLSDRFSAERPKGSFSTLEIQRTEQGDSAMYLCASSFEAQPQHFGDGTRLSIL.

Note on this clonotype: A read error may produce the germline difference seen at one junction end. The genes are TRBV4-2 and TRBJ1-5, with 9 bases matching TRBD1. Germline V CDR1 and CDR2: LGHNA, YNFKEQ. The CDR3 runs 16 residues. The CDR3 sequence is CASSHTVGTGNQPQHF. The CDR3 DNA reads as TGTGCAAGCAGCCATACCGTTGGGACAGGGAATCAGCCCCAGCATTTT.

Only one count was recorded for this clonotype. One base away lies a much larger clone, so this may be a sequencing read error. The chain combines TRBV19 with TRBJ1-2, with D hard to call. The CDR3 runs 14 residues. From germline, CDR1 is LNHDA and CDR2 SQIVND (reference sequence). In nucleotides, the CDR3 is TGTGCCAGTAGGCATGGAGCGTTGAACTATGGCTGCACCTTC. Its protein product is CASRHGALNYGCTF.

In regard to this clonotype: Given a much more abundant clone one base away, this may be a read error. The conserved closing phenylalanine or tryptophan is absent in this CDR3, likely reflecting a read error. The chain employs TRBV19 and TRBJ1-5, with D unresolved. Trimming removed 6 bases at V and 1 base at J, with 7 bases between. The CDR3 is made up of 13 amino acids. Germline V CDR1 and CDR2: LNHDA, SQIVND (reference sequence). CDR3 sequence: CASSLRSNQPQHL. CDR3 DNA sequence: TGTGCCAGTAGCCTAAGGAGCAATCAGCCCCAGCATCTT.

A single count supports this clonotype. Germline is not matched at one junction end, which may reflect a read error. The CDR3 is CSATGQGSNYGFTF. The CDR3 nucleotides are TGCAGTGCTACAGGACAGGGAAGTAACTATGGCTTCACATTC. The chain recombines TRBV20-1 with TRBJ1-2, with 8 positions matching TRBD1. Germline CDR1 and CDR2: DFQATT and SNEGSKA (reference sequence). CDR3 length: 14 amino acids.

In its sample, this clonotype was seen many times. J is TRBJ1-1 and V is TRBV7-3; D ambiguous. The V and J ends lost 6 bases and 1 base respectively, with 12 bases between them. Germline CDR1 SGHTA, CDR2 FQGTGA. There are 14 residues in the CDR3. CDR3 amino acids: CASSLHGENTEAFF. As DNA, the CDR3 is TGTGCCAGCAGTCTACATGGGGAGAACACTGAAGCTTTCTTT.

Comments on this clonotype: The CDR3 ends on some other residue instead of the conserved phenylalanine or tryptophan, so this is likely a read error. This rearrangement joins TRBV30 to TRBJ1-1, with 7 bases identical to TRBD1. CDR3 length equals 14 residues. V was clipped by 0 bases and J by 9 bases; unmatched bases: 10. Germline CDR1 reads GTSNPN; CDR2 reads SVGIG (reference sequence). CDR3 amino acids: CAWSVSGQLNKAFI. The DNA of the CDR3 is TGTGCCTGGAGTGTCTCGGGACAGTTGAATAAAGCTTTCATT.

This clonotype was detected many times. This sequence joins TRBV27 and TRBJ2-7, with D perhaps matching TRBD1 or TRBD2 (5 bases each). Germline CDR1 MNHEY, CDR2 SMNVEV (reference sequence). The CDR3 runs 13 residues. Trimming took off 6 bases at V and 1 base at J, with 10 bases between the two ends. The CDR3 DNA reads TGTGCCAGCAGATGGGACCGATCCTACGAGCAGTACTTC. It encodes CASRWDRSYEQYF.

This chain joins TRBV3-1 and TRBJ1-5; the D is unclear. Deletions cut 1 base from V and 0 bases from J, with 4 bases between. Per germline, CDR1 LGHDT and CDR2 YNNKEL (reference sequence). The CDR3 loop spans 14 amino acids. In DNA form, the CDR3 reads TGTGCCAGCAGCCAAGGGGCTAGCAATCAGCCCCAGCATTTT. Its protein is CASSQGASNQPQHF.

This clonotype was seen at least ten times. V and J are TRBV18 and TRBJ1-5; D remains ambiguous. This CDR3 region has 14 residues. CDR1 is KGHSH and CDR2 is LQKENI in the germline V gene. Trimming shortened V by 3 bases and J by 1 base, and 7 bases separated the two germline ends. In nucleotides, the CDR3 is TGTGCCAGCTCACCCAGTGTGAGCAATCAGCCCCAGCATTTT. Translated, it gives CASSPSVSNQPQHF.

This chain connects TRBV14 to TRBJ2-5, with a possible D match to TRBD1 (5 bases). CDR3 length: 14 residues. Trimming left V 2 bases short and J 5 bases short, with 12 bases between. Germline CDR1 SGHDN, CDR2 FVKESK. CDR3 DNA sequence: TGTGCCAGCAGCCAACTCCGGAAGGGGGAGACCCAGTACTTC. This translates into CASSQLRKGETQYF.

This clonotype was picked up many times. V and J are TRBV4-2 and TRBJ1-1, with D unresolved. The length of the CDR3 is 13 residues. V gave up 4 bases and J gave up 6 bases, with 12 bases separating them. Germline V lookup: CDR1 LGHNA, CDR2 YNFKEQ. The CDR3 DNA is TGTGCCAGCAGCCCCGGGAGGGCCTCTGAAGCTTTCTTT. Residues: CASSPGRASEAFF.

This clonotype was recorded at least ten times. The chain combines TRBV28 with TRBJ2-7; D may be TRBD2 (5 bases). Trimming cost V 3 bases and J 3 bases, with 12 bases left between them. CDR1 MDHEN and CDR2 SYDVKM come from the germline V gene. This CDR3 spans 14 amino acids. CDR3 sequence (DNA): TGTGCCAGCAGTTTGACTACCAGGAACTACGAGCAGTACTTC. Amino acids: CASSLTTRNYEQYF.

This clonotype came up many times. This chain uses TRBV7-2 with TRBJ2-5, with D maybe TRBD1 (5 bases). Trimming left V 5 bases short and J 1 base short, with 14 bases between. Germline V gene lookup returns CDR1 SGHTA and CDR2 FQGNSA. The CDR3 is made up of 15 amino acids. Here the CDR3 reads CASSPRPGPQETQYF. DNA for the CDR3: TGTGCCAGCAGCCCCCGTCCAGGGCCCCAAGAGACCCAGTACTTC. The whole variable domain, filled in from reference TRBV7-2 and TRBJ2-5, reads GAGVSQSPSNKVTEKGKDVELRCDPISGHTALYWYRQSLGQGLEFLIYFQGNSAPDKSGLPSDRFSAERTGGSVSTLTIQRTQQEDSAVYLCASSPRPGPQETQYFGPGTRLLVL.

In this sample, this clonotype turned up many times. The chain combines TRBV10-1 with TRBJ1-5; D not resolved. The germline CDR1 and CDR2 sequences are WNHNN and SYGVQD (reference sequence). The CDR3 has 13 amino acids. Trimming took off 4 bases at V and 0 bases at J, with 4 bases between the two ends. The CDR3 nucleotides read TGCGCCAGCAGTGCGGATAGCAATCAGCCCCAGCATTTT. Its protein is CASSADSNQPQHF.

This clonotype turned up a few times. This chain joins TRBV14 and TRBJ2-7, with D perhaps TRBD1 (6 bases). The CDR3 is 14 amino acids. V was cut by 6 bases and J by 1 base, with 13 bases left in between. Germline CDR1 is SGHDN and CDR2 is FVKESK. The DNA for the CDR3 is TGTGCCAGCAGGTCTTCCAGGGGTTCCTACGAGCAGTACTTC. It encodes CASRSSRGSYEQYF.

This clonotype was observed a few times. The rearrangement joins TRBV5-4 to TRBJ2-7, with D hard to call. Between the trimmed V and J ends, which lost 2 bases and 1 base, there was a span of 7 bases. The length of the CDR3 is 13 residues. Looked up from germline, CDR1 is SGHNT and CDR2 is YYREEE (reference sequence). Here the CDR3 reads CASSFIGSYEQYF. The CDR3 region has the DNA TGTGCCAGCAGCTTCATAGGTTCCTACGAGCAGTACTTC.

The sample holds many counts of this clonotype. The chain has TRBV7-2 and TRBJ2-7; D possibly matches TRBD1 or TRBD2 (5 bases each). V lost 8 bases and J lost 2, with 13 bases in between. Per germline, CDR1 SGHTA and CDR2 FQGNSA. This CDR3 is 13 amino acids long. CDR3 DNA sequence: TGTGCCAGCTCCAGGGACGTTACCTACGAGCAGTACTTC. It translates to CASSRDVTYEQYF.

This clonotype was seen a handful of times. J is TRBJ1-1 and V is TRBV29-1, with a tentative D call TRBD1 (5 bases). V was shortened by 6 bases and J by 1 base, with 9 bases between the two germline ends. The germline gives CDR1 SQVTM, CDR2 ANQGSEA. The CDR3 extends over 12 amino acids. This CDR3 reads CSVPQGNTEAFF. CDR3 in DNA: TGCAGCGTACCCCAGGGGAACACTGAAGCTTTCTTT.

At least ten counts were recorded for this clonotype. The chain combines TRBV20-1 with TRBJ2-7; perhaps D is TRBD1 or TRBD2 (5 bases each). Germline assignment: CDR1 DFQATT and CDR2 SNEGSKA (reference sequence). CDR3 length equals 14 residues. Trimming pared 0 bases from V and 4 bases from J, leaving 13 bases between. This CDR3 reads CSARDLGRGYEQYF. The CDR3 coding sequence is TGCAGTGCTAGAGATCTGGGGCGCGGGTACGAGCAGTACTTC.

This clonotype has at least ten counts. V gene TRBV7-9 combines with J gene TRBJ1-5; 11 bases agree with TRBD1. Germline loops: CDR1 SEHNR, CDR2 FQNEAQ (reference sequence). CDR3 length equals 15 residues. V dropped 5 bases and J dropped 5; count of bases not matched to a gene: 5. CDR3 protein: CASSRPGQGDQPQHF. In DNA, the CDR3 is TGTGCCAGCAGCCGACCGGGACAGGGGGATCAGCCCCAGCATTTT.